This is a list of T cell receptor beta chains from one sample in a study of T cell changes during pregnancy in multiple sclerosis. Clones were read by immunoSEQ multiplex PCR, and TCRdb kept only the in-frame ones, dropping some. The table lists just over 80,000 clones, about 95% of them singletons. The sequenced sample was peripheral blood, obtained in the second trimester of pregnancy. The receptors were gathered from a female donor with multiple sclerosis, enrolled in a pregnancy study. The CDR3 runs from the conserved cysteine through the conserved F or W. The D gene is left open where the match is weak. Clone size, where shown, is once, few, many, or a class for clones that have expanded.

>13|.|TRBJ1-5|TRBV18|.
TGTGCCAGCGCAAGTGGGGGGACGGAGCCCCAGCATTTT
CASASGGTEPQHF
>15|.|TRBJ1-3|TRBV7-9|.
TGTGCCAGCAGCTTAGGTGCGACAGTTGGAAACACCATATATTTT
CASSLGATVGNTIYF
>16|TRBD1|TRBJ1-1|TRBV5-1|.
TGCGCCAGCAGCCAGAACGCAGGGGGCAGGGACACTGAAGCTTTCTTT
CASSQNAGGRDTEAFF
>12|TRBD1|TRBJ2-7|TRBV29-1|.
TGCAGCGTTGAAGGGGACAGCTACGAGCAGTACTTC
CSVEGDSYEQYF
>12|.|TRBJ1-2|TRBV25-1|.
TGTGCCAGCAGTTACGGGGACTATGGCTACACCTTC
CASSYGDYGYTF
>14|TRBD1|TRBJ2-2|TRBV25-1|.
TGTGCCAGCAGTCGGGACAGGGACACCGGGGAGCTGTTTTTT
CASSRDRDTGELFF
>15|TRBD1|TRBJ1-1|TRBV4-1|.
TGCGCCAGCAGCGCGAGGGCAGGGGGGAACACTGAAGCTTTCTTT
CASSARAGGNTEAFF
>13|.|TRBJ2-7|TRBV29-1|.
TGCAGCGTTGTGGCCGGGAGAATCCACGAGCAGTACTTC
CSVVAGRIHEQYF
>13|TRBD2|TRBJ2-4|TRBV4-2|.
TGTGCCAGCAGCCTCGGGACTAACTACTTTCAGTACTTC
CASSLGTNYFQYF
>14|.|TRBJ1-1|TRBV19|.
TGTGCCAGTACCCCCGAGGGGAGGGCCACTGAAGCTTTCTTT
CASTPEGRATEAFF
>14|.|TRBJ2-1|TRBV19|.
TGTGCCAGTAGTCTAGGACAGCTAGACAATGAGCAGTTCTTC
CASSLGQLDNEQFF
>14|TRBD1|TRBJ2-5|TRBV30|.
TGTGCCTGGGACAGGGGGTGGGGTCAGGAGACCCAGTACTTC
CAWDRGWGQETQYF
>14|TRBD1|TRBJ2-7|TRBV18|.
TGTGCCAGCTCACCCCCGGGACAGTCCCCAAAGCGGTACTTC
CASSPPGQSPKRYF
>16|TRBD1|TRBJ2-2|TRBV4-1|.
TGCGCCAGCAGCCGGGGGTGGACAGGGGAGACCGGGGAGCTGTTTTTT
CASSRGWTGETGELFF
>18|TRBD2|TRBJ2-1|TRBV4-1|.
TGCGCCAGCAGCCAAGTTGGCGGGAGACTAGTGTTAGTTCGCGAGCAGTTCTTC
CASSQVGGRLVLVREQFF
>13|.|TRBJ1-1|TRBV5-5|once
TGTGCCAGCAGCCCTCCGGGTAACACTGAAGCTTTCTTT
CASSPPGNTEAFF
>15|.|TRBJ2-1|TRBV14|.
TGTGCCAGCAGCCAAGGGAGTTCCTCCTACAATGAGCAGTTCTTC
CASSQGSSSYNEQFF
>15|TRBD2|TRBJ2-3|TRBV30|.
TGTGCCTGGATGCGTAGCGGGAGGCTCGCAGATACGCAGTATTTT
CAWMRSGRLADTQYF
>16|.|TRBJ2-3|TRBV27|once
TGTGCCAGCAGTTCACGACAGGCGACTTCCACAGATACGCAGTATTTT
CASSSRQATSTDTQYF
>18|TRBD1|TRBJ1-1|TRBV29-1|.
TGCAGCGTTGTTGGGGCAATACTTGACAGGGGGCCTTATAATGAAGCTTTCTTT
CSVVGAILDRGPYNEAFF
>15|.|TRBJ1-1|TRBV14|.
TGTGCCAGCAGCCAAGAAATCCAGGGGTGGACTGAAGCTTTCTTT
CASSQEIQGWTEAFF
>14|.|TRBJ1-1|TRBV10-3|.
TGTGCCATCAGTGGACAGACGGCTGGCACTGAAGCTTTCTTT
CAISGQTAGTEAFF
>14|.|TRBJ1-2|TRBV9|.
TGTGCCAGCAGCACGCAAGGGGGAAACTATGGCTACACCTTC
CASSTQGGNYGYTF
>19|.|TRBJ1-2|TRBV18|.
TGTGCCAGCTCACCCCTGGTGGGGCAGACTAAACGGGAGGGCTATGGCTACACCTTC
CASSPLVGQTKREGYGYTF
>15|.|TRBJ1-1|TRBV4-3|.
TGCGCCAGCAGCCAAGATTCGACGGGGAGGGCTGAAGCTTTCTTT
CASSQDSTGRAEAFF
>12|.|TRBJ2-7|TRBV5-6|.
TGTGCCAGCAGCTTTTACGGAGCCGAGCAGTACTTC
CASSFYGAEQYF
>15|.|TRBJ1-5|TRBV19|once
TGTGCCAGTAGTCCAGGACAGCTTAGCAATCAGCCCCAGCATTTT
CASSPGQLSNQPQHF
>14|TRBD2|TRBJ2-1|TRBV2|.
TGTGCCGCCAGACCGGGACTAGCGACCAATGAGCAGTTCTTC
CAARPGLATNEQFF
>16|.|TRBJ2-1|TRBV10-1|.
TGCGCCAGCAGTGATCTAAGGGAGGAGGGGATACGTGAGCAGTTCTTC
CASSDLREEGIREQFF
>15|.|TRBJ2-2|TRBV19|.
TGTGCCAGTAGTATCAAGCGGTCGGGAACCGGGGAGCTGTTTTTT
CASSIKRSGTGELFF
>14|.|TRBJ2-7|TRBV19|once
TGTGCCAGTAGTATAGGTTCGGGCTCCTACGAGCAGTACTTC
CASSIGSGSYEQYF
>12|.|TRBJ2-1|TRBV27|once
TGTGCCAGCAGCTTAACAGGCCCCGAGCAGTTCTTC
CASSLTGPEQFF
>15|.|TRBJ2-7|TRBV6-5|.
TGTGCCAGCAGTTCATACCTGACAGGATCCTACGAGCAGTACTTC
CASSSYLTGSYEQYF
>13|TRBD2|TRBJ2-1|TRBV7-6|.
TGTGCCAGCAGCTCGAGCGGGGTCGGTGAGCAGTTCTTC
CASSSSGVGEQFF
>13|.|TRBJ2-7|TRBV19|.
TGTGCCAGTAGTAGATCGACAGACTACGAGCAGTACTTC
CASSRSTDYEQYF
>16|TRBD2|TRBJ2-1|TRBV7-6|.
TGTGCCAGCAGCAAAAGCGGGGCGAATTTATACAATGAGCAGTTCTTC
CASSKSGANLYNEQFF
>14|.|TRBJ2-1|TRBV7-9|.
TGTGCCAGCAGTGGTCGGAGCTCCTACAATGAGCAGTTCTTC
CASSGRSSYNEQFF
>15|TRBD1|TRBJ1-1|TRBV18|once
TGTGCCAGCTCACCCGTGGACAGGCCTGCGGGGAAAGCTTTCTTT
CASSPVDRPAGKAFF
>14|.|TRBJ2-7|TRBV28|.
TGTGCCAGCAGGGGGCCCAAGGGCCTCTACGAGCAGTACTTC
CASRGPKGLYEQYF